The 26 T cell receptor beta chains below come from one sample, sequenced in a study of esophageal squamous cell carcinoma under preoperative chemotherapy. Stated time point: before preoperative PTX-NDP chemotherapy. TCRdb reprocessed the PCR reads via MiXCR and lists one record per CDR3 protein. The sample yields fewer than 16,000 distinct CDR3 sequences, approximately 61% seen once. Sampling took place from a patient given preoperative chemotherapy. These receptors were obtained from a human donor with esophageal squamous cell carcinoma. The donor label of this sample is uncertain.

This clonotype was observed many times. Given a much more abundant clone one base away, this may be a read error. The gene calls are TRBV6-5 and TRBJ2-1; D may be TRBD1 (5 bases). The DNA matches TRBJ2-7 better at its end, which makes the J call doubtful. The CDR3 is made up of 15 amino acids. CDR1 is MNHEY and CDR2 is SVGAGI in the germline V gene. The CDR3 sequence is CASSYSRTNNNEQYF. CDR3 nucleotides: TGTGCCAGCAGTTACTCGAGGACAAATAACAATGAGCAGTACTTC.

This chain connects TRBV6-1 to TRBJ2-3; 10 bases fit TRBD2. Germline CDR1 is MNHNS and CDR2 is SASEGT. Trimming at V came to 5 bases and at J to 5 bases, leaving 4 bases not matched to a gene. The CDR3 is made up of 14 amino acids. The CDR3 bases are TGTGCCAGCAGTAGCGGGAGGGTGGGAGATACGCAGTATTTT. Residues: CASSSGRVGDTQYF.

The rearrangement joins TRBV12-3 or TRBV12-4 to TRBJ2-2, with D possibly being TRBD1 or TRBD2 (5 bases each). The CDR3 has 14 amino acids. V lost 2 bases and J lost 4, with 8 bases in between. This CDR3 reads CASSLWGTTGELFF. CDR3 in DNA: TGTGCCAGCAGTTTATGGGGGACCACCGGGGAGCTGTTTTTT.

The V gene is TRBV27, the J gene TRBJ2-5; TRBD1 is a possible D gene (5 bases). The DNA end lines up better with TRBJ2-1; the J call may be wrong. The CDR3 consists of 13 residues. CDR1 and CDR2 from the germline V gene are MNHEY and SMNVEV (reference sequence). The CDR3 spells CASSHRQQETQFF. Written as DNA, the CDR3 is TGTGCCAGCAGCCACCGACAGCAAGAGACCCAGTTCTTC.

This clonotype was counted at least ten times. The V gene is TRBV27, the J gene TRBJ2-1; 11 bases map to TRBD2. Looked up from germline, CDR1 is MNHEY and CDR2 is SMNVEV (reference sequence). Trimming removed 7 bases from V and 1 base from J; junction bases left unmatched: 9. This CDR3 has 17 residues. As DNA, the CDR3 is TGTGCCAGCACTCTTCTAACTAGCGGGGGATCCTACAATGAGCAGTTCTTC. It translates to CASTLLTSGGSYNEQFF.

The V gene is TRBV27, the J gene TRBJ2-2; 8 bases agree with TRBD1. The germline CDR1 and CDR2 sequences are MNHEY and SMNVEV (reference sequence). Trimming cost V 6 bases and J 3 bases; bases outside gene matches: 6. The CDR3 runs to 15 residues. CDR3 bases: TGTGCCAGCAGCCTAGGGACAGGATACACCGGGGAGCTGTTTTTT. Protein: CASSLGTGYTGELFF.

The chain links TRBV12-5 to TRBJ2-1; D might be TRBD2 (7 bases). The CDR3 loop spans 19 amino acids. Trimming took 7 bases from V and 6 from J, leaving 31 bases between them. CDR1 and CDR2 from the germline V gene are LGHNT and FRNRAP. The CDR3 region is CASAQTRGFGLAVSNEQFF. The CDR3 DNA is TGTGCTAGTGCCCAGACCAGGGGCTTTGGGCTAGCGGTTTCCAATGAGCAGTTCTTC.

This clonotype appeared a few times. V usage is TRBV6-1 and J usage is TRBJ2-3; TRBD1 might be the D (6 bases). Per the germline V gene, CDR1 is MNHNS and CDR2 is SASEGT. The CDR3 consists of 14 residues. In DNA, the CDR3 is TGTGCGGGCAGTGGGGGCCGTGACGAAGAGACGCAGTATTTT. Residues: CAGSGGRDEETQYF.

This clonotype was recorded many times. The rearrangement links TRBV7-2 to TRBJ2-7; 8 bases agree with TRBD2. After removal of 2 bases from V and 3 bases from J, the junction contained 9 bases not matched to a gene. In germline, CDR1 is SGHTA, CDR2 FQGNSA. The CDR3 covers 16 residues. This chain's CDR3 is CASSLLHREGLYEQYF. CDR3 nucleotide sequence: TGTGCCAGCAGCTTACTCCATCGGGAGGGCCTCTACGAGCAGTACTTC. Supplemented by reference TRBV7-2 and TRBJ2-7, the full variable domain reads GAGVSQSPSNKVTEKGKDVELRCDPISGHTALYWYRQSLGQGLEFLIYFQGNSAPDKSGLPSDRFSAERTGGSVSTLTIQRTQQEDSAVYLCASSLLHREGLYEQYFGPGTRLTVT.

This rearrangement joins TRBV7-2 to TRBJ1-1, with D maybe TRBD1 (6 bases). The germline CDR1 and CDR2 sequences are SGHTA and FQGNSA. V lost 4 bases, J lost 4 bases, and 25 bases lay in between. The CDR3 has 18 amino acids. The CDR3: CASSSKSPGSGATTEAFF. CDR3 DNA sequence: TGTGCCAGCAGCTCTAAATCGCCGGGGTCAGGGGCCACCACTGAAGCTTTCTTT. The entire variable domain, with the rest obtained from reference TRBV7-2 and TRBJ1-1, is as follows: GAGVSQSPSNKVTEKGKDVELRCDPISGHTALYWYRQSLGQGLEFLIYFQGNSAPDKSGLPSDRFSAERTGGSVSTLTIQRTQQEDSAVYLCASSSKSPGSGATTEAFFGQGTRLTVV.

The chain uses TRBV6-5 and TRBJ2-2; tentative D call: TRBD2 (5 bases). The CDR3 runs 14 residues. The germline V gene encodes CDR1 MNHEY and CDR2 SVGAGI. V was clipped by 2 bases and J by 10 bases, with 14 bases between them. For the CDR3, the DNA is TGTGCCAGCAGTTACGTCGGGAACAGCACGGAGCTGTTTTTT. Translated, it gives CASSYVGNSTELFF.

This chain uses TRBV6-1 with TRBJ2-2; 8 bases are a match to TRBD1. V gave up 6 bases and J gave up 6 bases; unmatched junction bases: 9. CDR1 is MNHNS, CDR2 SASEGT, per germline. This CDR3 has 15 amino acids. CDR3 sequence: CASRQSGQAAGELFF. The CDR3 DNA is TGTGCCAGCAGACAGTCGGGACAGGCCGCCGGGGAGCTGTTTTTT.

The chain employs TRBV6-4 and TRBJ2-1; TRBD2 aligns across 12 bases. The end of the DNA is better explained by TRBJ2-7, so the J call may be wrong. CDR1 MRHNA and CDR2 SNTAGT come from the germline V gene. This CDR3 has 14 amino acids. CDR3 sequence reads: CASSGLAGGNEQYF. The DNA of the CDR3 is TGTGCCAGCAGTGGCCTAGCGGGGGGGAATGAGCAGTACTTC.

CDR3 coding DNA: TGTGCCAGCAGTGAAGAGGGGCCAGGGAGCTCCTACGAGCAGTTCTTC. This sequence encodes CASSEEGPGSSYEQFF. V and J are TRBV6-1 and TRBJ2-1, with D perhaps given as TRBD1 or TRBD2 (5 bases each). V was cut by 1 base and J by 10 bases, with 20 bases left in between. In germline, CDR1 is MNHNS, CDR2 SASEGT. The CDR3 has 16 amino acids.

Turning to this clonotype: At one boundary the junction diverges from the germline segment, which might be a read error. The CDR3 here is CASSLEQGVIEQFF. CDR3 nucleotides: TGTGCTAGCAGCTTAGAACAGGGAGTCATTGAGCAGTTCTTC. This rearrangement joins TRBV7-7 to TRBJ2-1; maybe TRBD1 (6 bases). This CDR3 region has 14 residues. The germline CDR1 and CDR2 sequences are SSHAT and FNYEAQ (reference sequence).

The rearrangement links TRBV6-1 to TRBJ1-1; the D gene is possibly TRBD1 (6 bases). The CDR3 length is 14 residues. CDR1 and CDR2 from the germline V gene are MNHNS and SASEGT. Trimming took 6 bases from V and 0 from J, leaving 11 bases between them. The CDR3 is CASSLGHLNTEAFF. In DNA form, the CDR3 reads TGTGCCAGCAGCCTGGGACATCTGAACACTGAAGCTTTCTTT.

The chain joins TRBV10-1 to TRBJ2-3; D remains ambiguous. The germline V and J ends were trimmed by 10 bases and 3 bases, with 11 bases remaining between them. The CDR3 extends over 12 amino acids. Germline CDR1 WNHNN, CDR2 SYGVQD (reference sequence). The CDR3 reads CANTSRTDTQYF. DNA of the CDR3: TGCGCCAACACCTCCCGTACAGATACGCAGTATTTT.

With respect to this clonotype: One end of the junction is discordant with germline, which a read error may explain. The chain is built from TRBV11-2 and TRBJ2-1; D is unresolved. The CDR3 consists of 15 residues. Germline V gene lookup returns CDR1 SGHAT and CDR2 FQNNGV. CDR3 nucleotide sequence: TGTGCCAGCAGCTTAGCCGGTAGGAACTCCAATGAGCAGTTTTTC. Amino acids: CASSLAGRNSNEQFF.

The V gene is TRBV6-1, the J gene TRBJ2-2; 8 bases map to TRBD2. The germline V gene encodes CDR1 MNHNS and CDR2 SASEGT. The CDR3 is 14 amino acids. Unmatched junction bases numbered 3, after V lost 2 bases and J lost 7 bases. The CDR3 spells CASSESGRGGELFF. In DNA, the CDR3 is TGTGCCAGCAGTGAAAGCGGGAGAGGCGGGGAGCTGTTTTTT.

The genes are TRBV6-1 and TRBJ1-1; TRBD1 matches 11 bases. CDR1 MNHNS and CDR2 SASEGT come from the germline V gene. The CDR3 contains 15 residues. Trimming cost V 8 bases and J 4 bases; bases outside gene matches: 9. The CDR3 coding sequence is TGTGCCAGCGGACAGGGGGCACATTGGGGCACTGAAGCTTTCTTT. The encoded protein is CASGQGAHWGTEAFF.

The chain links TRBV6-5 to TRBJ2-1, with a weak D call TRBD1 (5 bases). TRBJ2-7 explains the end of the DNA better; the J call may be wrong. There are 14 residues in the CDR3. The germline V gene encodes CDR1 MNHEY and CDR2 SVGAGI. DNA of the CDR3: TGTGCCAGCAGTTACTCGAGACAGTTGTACGAGCAGTACTTC. Translating gives CASSYSRQLYEQYF.

This clonotype was observed many times. The rearrangement uses TRBV6-1 and TRBJ2-3, with a tentative D call TRBD1 (5 bases). V was clipped by 0 bases and J by 2 bases, with 9 bases between them. The CDR3 runs 15 residues. The V gene's germline CDR1 is MNHNS and CDR2 SASEGT. The CDR3 protein is CASSEAVGPTDTQYF. The CDR3 DNA reads as TGTGCCAGCAGTGAAGCGGTGGGGCCCACAGATACGCAGTATTTT.

V usage is TRBV6-1 and J usage is TRBJ1-5; perhaps TRBD1 as D (5 bases). The CDR3 length is 13 residues. Deletions cut 7 bases from V and 4 bases from J, with 11 bases between. The germline CDR1 and CDR2 sequences are MNHNS and SASEGT. CDR3 sequence: CASTDGGNQPQHF. The CDR3 bases are TGTGCCAGCACCGATGGGGGTAATCAGCCCCAGCATTTT.

The sample holds one count of this clonotype. This chain links TRBV20-1 with TRBJ2-1; 7 bases line up with TRBD1. The end of the DNA fits TRBJ2-7 better, so the J call may be wrong. This CDR3 region has 14 residues. Germline CDR1 DFQATT, CDR2 SNEGSKA (reference sequence). The CDR3 DNA reads TGCAGTGCTAGAGAAGGACAGGCTCCCTACGAGCAGTACTTC. Protein sequence: CSAREGQAPYEQYF.

This clonotype was picked up a small number of times. The DNA of the CDR3 is TGCAGTGCTAGGCGGCTAGCGGGCGGGGACCAAGAGACCCAGTACTTC. It yields the protein CSARRLAGGDQETQYF. The chain recombines TRBV20-1 with TRBJ2-5; 8 bases are shared with TRBD2. Germline V gene lookup returns CDR1 DFQATT and CDR2 SNEGSKA (reference sequence). The CDR3 totals 16 residues. V dropped 3 bases and J dropped 0; count of bases not matched to a gene: 9.

As regards this clonotype: Possible read error: a much larger clone is one base away. The chain is built from TRBV6-5 and TRBJ2-1; TRBD2 matches 11 bases. CDR3 length: 16 residues. In germline, CDR1 is MNHEY, CDR2 SVGAGI. The V and J ends lost 5 bases and 10 bases, in that order; junction bases with no gene match: 13. The DNA of the CDR3 is TGTGCCAGCAGTAACCCCGGACTAGCGGGTTCCTACGAGCAGTTCTTC. This translates into CASSNPGLAGSYEQFF.